The present entry profiles one TCR beta chain with its context. Antigen unknown. This CDR3 region has 13 residues. Germline V gives CDR1 SGDLS, CDR2 YYNGEE. V gave up 1 base and J gave up 7 bases, with 9 bases separating them. Researchers made TCR cDNA using 5'RACE template switching, and this step added a universal primer site and UMIs. MiXCR, run by TCRdb on the 5' RACE reads, gives a single entry per CDR3 protein. Here the sample spans around 250,000 distinct CDR3 sequences, 5.2% being singletons. These data come from a study of T cells after yellow fever vaccination. Regarding the study as a whole: Weaker, the secondary response had a peak occurring faster, on day 5 versus 15.

This clonotype originated in a man between 18 and 29 years old who received the YFV17D yellow fever vaccine. The source was CD4+ T cells sorted from PBMCs, collected on the day of the yellow fever booster vaccination. V gene TRBV9 combines with J gene TRBJ2-4, with D possibly TRBD2 on 7 matching bases. In DNA form, the CDR3 reads TGTGCCAGCAGCGTAAGGGGGGGGAACATTCAGTACTTC. As protein: CASSVRGGNIQYF.